This TCR beta chain appears in the sequencing data of a study of T cell changes during pregnancy in multiple sclerosis. TCRdb's table, derived via immunoSEQ multiplex PCR, lists solely in-frame clones and lacks some. The sample has 73,000 or so clones, about 90% seen once; the top ten hold around 0.86%. The sequence derives from a female donor with multiple sclerosis, enrolled in a pregnancy study. The source material was peripheral blood, sampled in the second trimester of pregnancy.

In DNA form, the CDR3 reads TGCGCCAGCAGCTTGGGGGGGACAGGGAACACCGGGGAGCTGTTTTTT. Its protein is CASSLGGTGNTGELFF. V and J are TRBV5-1 and TRBJ2-2; 8 bases map to TRBD1. The CDR3 has 16 residues. Germline values: CDR1 SGHRS, CDR2 YFSETQ. The junction had 2 bases not matched to a gene; V was cut back by 0 bases and J by 1 base. The variable domain in full, completed from reference TRBV5-1 and TRBJ2-2, reads KAGVTQTPRYLIKTRGQQVTLSCSPISGHRSVSWYQQTPGQGLQFLFEYFSETQRNKGNFPGRFSGRQFSNSRSEMNVSTLELGDSALYLCASSLGGTGNTGELFFGEGSRLTVL.